These 9 T cell receptor beta chains share one sample of origin, sequenced in a study of cytomegalovirus exposure and HLA in healthy donors (dated by TCRdb to 2017 to 2019). The method behind the library was the immunoSEQ multiplex PCR assay. A mixture of 60 forward primers for TCR Vbeta segments and 13 reverse primers for TCR Jbeta segments was used in the multiplex PCR. The table was pulled from immuneACCESS by TCRdb, which kept in-frame rearrangements only. Such tables lose some clones; where checked, under half of the loss comes from unresolved V genes, and the rest has no known cause. The sample table holds over 50,000 clones, of which approximately 80% were seen once. Together, the top ten hold less than 3% of the sample. Sequencing was carried out using PBMCs. The receptors shown here come from a female donor in good health and CMV-seronegative.

The V gene is TRBV18, the J gene TRBJ2-1; 7 bases are a match to TRBD2. The germline V gene has CDR1 KGHSH and CDR2 LQKENI. This CDR3 contains 14 residues. Germline trimming cut 6 bases from V and 8 bases from J; bases unmatched to any gene: 10. The chain's CDR3 is CASSPNSGDDEQFF. CDR3 nucleotide sequence: TGTGCCAGCTCGCCTAACAGCGGGGACGATGAGCAGTTCTTC.

The chain joins TRBV6-6 to TRBJ1-5; TRBD1 agrees at 9 bases. V lost 5 bases, J lost 4 bases, and 3 bases stayed unmatched. This CDR3 has 14 residues. CDR1 is MNHNY, CDR2 SVGAGI, per germline (reference sequence). CDR3 nucleotides: TGTGCCAGCAGTAGACAGGGGGAAAATCAGCCCCAGCATTTT. The encoded protein is CASSRQGENQPQHF.

There are a few counts of this clone. V is TRBV7-3 and J is TRBJ2-1, with 13 bases aligning to TRBD2. Per the germline V gene, CDR1 is SGHTA and CDR2 is FQGTGA. Trimming at V came to 4 bases and at J to 7 bases, leaving 7 bases not matched to a gene. The CDR3 has 16 residues. The CDR3 sequence: CASSSRTSGRRNEQFF. The CDR3 DNA sequence: TGTGCCAGCAGCTCCCGGACTAGCGGGAGAAGGAATGAGCAGTTCTTC.

V usage is TRBV28 and J usage is TRBJ1-2; tentatively, D is TRBD1 (5 bases). Germline loops: CDR1 MDHEN, CDR2 SYDVKM. Trimming removed 8 bases at V and 8 bases at J, with 21 bases between. The CDR3 totals 14 residues. CDR3 sequence (DNA): TGTGCCAGCTCCCCAGGGCTAGGTTTGCGGGGCTACACCTTC. It yields the protein CASSPGLGLRGYTF.

CDR3 sequence reads: CASKRTGNSYEQYF. As DNA, the CDR3 is TGTGCCAGCAAGAGGACAGGGAACTCCTACGAGCAGTACTTC. This sequence joins TRBV2 and TRBJ2-7; 8 bases agree with TRBD1. The CDR3 has 14 residues. The germline V gene has CDR1 SNHLY and CDR2 FYNNEI. Trimming cost V 7 bases and J 0 bases; bases outside gene matches: 5.

This clone has just one count. The rearrangement joins TRBV5-4 to TRBJ2-5; TRBD2 matches at 8 bases. V trimming: 2 bases; J trimming: 5 bases; junction bases outside the gene matches: 8. Germline lookup yields CDR1 SGHNT and CDR2 YYREEE (reference sequence). The CDR3 length is 15 residues. The CDR3 is CASSLGAGVMETQYF. The CDR3 DNA sequence: TGTGCCAGCAGCTTAGGAGCGGGAGTAATGGAGACCCAGTACTTC.

The chain couples TRBV27 to TRBJ2-5; D remains ambiguous. CDR1 and CDR2 from the germline V gene are MNHEY and SMNVEV (reference sequence). This CDR3 spans 12 amino acids. V lost 6 bases, J lost 7 bases, and 12 bases lay in between. The CDR3 protein is CASSTTGVTQYF. The CDR3 DNA reads as TGTGCCAGCAGCACCACCGGAGTGACCCAGTACTTC.

The chain is built from TRBV5-6 and TRBJ2-7; D may be TRBD1 (6 bases). The CDR3 sequence is 16 residues long. In germline, CDR1 is SGHDT, CDR2 YYEEEE. Deletions cut 1 base from V and 1 base from J, with 15 bases between. In DNA form, the CDR3 reads TGTGCCAGCAGCTTGTGGGTCAGGGGAATTTCCTACGAGCAGTACTTC. This gives the protein CASSLWVRGISYEQYF.

This chain joins TRBV7-6 and TRBJ1-2, with D possibly being TRBD1 (6 bases). This CDR3 region has 16 residues. With 1 base removed from V and 8 bases from J, the gap between germline ends came to 20 bases. CDR1 and CDR2 (germline): SGHVS, FNYEAQ. The CDR3 loop reads CASSLVLRGSREGYTF. The CDR3 DNA follows: TGTGCCAGCAGCTTAGTACTCAGGGGATCCAGGGAGGGCTACACCTTC.